Listed here are 27 T cell receptor beta chains from one sample, sequenced in a study of cytomegalovirus exposure and HLA in healthy donors. Clones were read by immunoSEQ multiplex PCR, and TCRdb kept only the in-frame ones, dropping some. The data show 180,000 or so clones, around nine tenths seen once. Input material: PBMCs. The receptors shown here come from a man between 25 and 39 years old in good health and CMV-seropositive.

V is TRBV5-1 and J is TRBJ1-3, with a possible D match to TRBD1 (6 bases). The CDR3 covers 11 residues. The V end was cut by 4 bases, the J end by 16 bases, with 15 bases between. Germline V gene data show CDR1 as SGHRS and CDR2 as YFSETQ. This CDR3 is CASSKEGGCYF. The CDR3 region has the DNA TGCGCCAGCAGCAAAGAGGGGGGGTGTTATTTT.

V usage is TRBV2 and J usage is TRBJ2-5; no firm D call. Germline assignment: CDR1 SNHLY and CDR2 FYNNEI. CDR3 length equals 12 residues. The V end was cut by 6 bases, the J end by 12 bases, with 17 bases between. This CDR3 reads CASRYESHVEYF. Written as DNA, the CDR3 is TGTGCCAGCAGATACGAAAGCCACGTCGAGTACTTC.

The V and J genes are TRBV6-1 and TRBJ1-3; TRBD1 matches at 7 bases. Germline lookup yields CDR1 MNHNS and CDR2 SASEGT. V lost 6 bases, J lost 0 bases, and 2 bases stayed unmatched. This CDR3 has 14 residues. CDR3 sequence: CASRWTGSGNTIYF. The CDR3 nucleotides read TGTGCCAGCAGATGGACAGGCTCTGGAAACACCATATATTTT.

This sequence joins TRBV11-2 and TRBJ1-1; D is possibly TRBD1 (6 bases). CDR1 is SGHAT, CDR2 FQNNGV, per germline. The CDR3 extends over 13 amino acids. V dropped 1 base and J dropped 8 bases, with 11 bases sitting between them. CDR3 DNA sequence: TGTGCCAGCAGCTTAGGCCGTCAGGGGGAAGCTTTCTTT. This sequence encodes CASSLGRQGEAFF.

This chain uses TRBV5-6 with TRBJ2-5, with a tentative D call TRBD1 (6 bases). This CDR3 comprises 15 residues. Looked up from germline, CDR1 is SGHDT and CDR2 is YYEEEE. Trimming took 3 bases from V and 5 from J, leaving 17 bases between them. CDR3 amino acids: CASSSALDRLETQYF. The CDR3 nucleotides are TGTGCCAGCAGCTCGGCCCTGGACAGATTGGAGACCCAGTACTTC.

This chain connects TRBV7-2 to TRBJ2-7; the D gene is possibly TRBD2 (6 bases). V was clipped by 4 bases and J by 2 bases, with 18 bases between them. CDR3 length: 16 residues. Germline CDR1 is SGHTA and CDR2 is FQGNSA. This CDR3 is CASSSPQAGLAYEQYF. In DNA, the CDR3 is TGTGCCAGCAGCTCCCCCCAGGCGGGGTTGGCCTACGAGCAGTACTTC.

This rearrangement joins TRBV19 to TRBJ2-7; 9 bases agree with TRBD2. After removal of 5 bases from V and 0 bases from J, the junction contained 5 bases not matched to a gene. CDR1 and CDR2 (germline): LNHDA, SQIVND (reference sequence). The CDR3 sequence is 15 residues long. CDR3 in DNA: TGTGCCAGTAGTGCTAGCGGGAAGGGCTCCTACGAGCAGTACTTC. Encoded protein: CASSASGKGSYEQYF.

The chain joins TRBV4-3 to TRBJ2-7; TRBD2 matches 10 bases. This CDR3 has 16 residues. The V gene's germline CDR1 is LGHNA and CDR2 YSLEER. Trimming removed 5 bases from V and 2 bases from J; junction bases left unmatched: 9. The CDR3 reads CASSFQTSGEAYEQYF. CDR3 in DNA: TGCGCCAGCAGCTTCCAAACTAGCGGGGAAGCCTACGAGCAGTACTTC.

The chain has TRBV5-1 and TRBJ2-1; 11 nucleotides match TRBD2. CDR1 is SGHRS, CDR2 YFSETQ, per germline. V was clipped by 0 bases and J by 2 bases; unmatched bases: 7. The CDR3 runs 18 residues. DNA for the CDR3: TGCGCCAGCAGCTTGGAACCACTAGCGGGAGTGGCCTACAATGAGCAGTTCTTC. Translating it yields CASSLEPLAGVAYNEQFF.

This chain links TRBV6-6 with TRBJ1-1; D is ambiguous. Trimming shortened V by 5 bases and J by 1 base, and 17 bases separated the two germline ends. Germline CDR1 is MNHNY and CDR2 is SVGAGI (reference sequence). CDR3 length equals 16 residues. The CDR3 DNA reads as TGTGCCAGCAGTACCTATACCGAGACACCGAACACTGAAGCTTTCTTT. The encoded protein is CASSTYTETPNTEAFF.

The J gene is TRBJ2-5, the V gene TRBV2; no firm D call. V was trimmed by 2 bases and J by 1 base, leaving 11 bases between them. The length of the CDR3 is 15 residues. Germline values: CDR1 SNHLY, CDR2 FYNNEI. This CDR3 reads CASSELRGFQETQYF. The CDR3 DNA reads TGTGCCAGCAGTGAATTGCGTGGTTTCCAAGAGACCCAGTACTTC. Full variable domain (missing parts from reference TRBV2 and TRBJ2-5): EPEVTQTPSHQVTQMGQEVILRCVPISNHLYFYWYRQILGQKVEFLVSFYNNEISEKSEIFDDQFSVERPDGSNFTLKIRSTKLEDSAMYFCASSELRGFQETQYFGPGTRLLVL.

The chain uses TRBV9 and TRBJ2-3; TRBD2 aligns across 7 bases. J was trimmed by 0 bases and V by 3 bases; bases with no gene match: 7. This CDR3 is built from 16 residues. Germline CDR1 and CDR2: SGDLS and YYNGEE. The CDR3 nucleotides read TGTGCCAGCAGCGCTCAACTAGCGATGAGCACAGATACGCAGTATTTT. Its protein product is CASSAQLAMSTDTQYF.

V is TRBV9 and J is TRBJ1-2; D call uncertain. The V gene lost 4 bases and the J gene lost 1 base, with 14 bases spanning the gap. Germline CDR1 is SGDLS and CDR2 is YYNGEE. The CDR3 totals 15 residues. CDR3 nucleotide sequence: TGTGCCAGCAGCCCCGGACCGGGAGGTAACTATGGCTACACCTTC. It yields the protein CASSPGPGGNYGYTF.

This clone was seen just once. The chain employs TRBV27 and TRBJ1-5, with D hard to call. The CDR3 is made up of 16 amino acids. CDR1 and CDR2 from the germline V gene are MNHEY and SMNVEV (reference sequence). Trimming removed 2 bases from V and 0 bases from J, with 11 bases in between. The CDR3 nucleotides are TGTGCCAGCAGTTTAAGAGGAGGCCTTAGCAATCAGCCCCAGCATTTT. Its translation: CASSLRGGLSNQPQHF.

The V gene is TRBV5-1, the J gene TRBJ1-1, with D unresolved. This CDR3 spans 15 amino acids. Trimming took off 0 bases at V and 3 bases at J, with 12 bases between the two ends. The germline V gene has CDR1 SGHRS and CDR2 YFSETQ. The CDR3 bases are TGCGCCAGCAGCTTGGTAGGTGTGGATTACACTGAAGCTTTCTTT. Its protein product is CASSLVGVDYTEAFF. The full variable domain, in which reference TRBV5-1 and TRBJ1-1 provide the parts outside the CDR3, is KAGVTQTPRYLIKTRGQQVTLSCSPISGHRSVSWYQQTPGQGLQFLFEYFSETQRNKGNFPGRFSGRQFSNSRSEMNVSTLELGDSALYLCASSLVGVDYTEAFFGQGTRLTVV.

The chain has TRBV18 and TRBJ2-7, with D perhaps given as TRBD1 or TRBD2 (5 bases each). V lost 5 bases, J lost 0 bases, and 14 bases lay in between. Germline values: CDR1 KGHSH, CDR2 LQKENI. This CDR3 spans 15 amino acids. CDR3 protein: CASSVRDVSSYEQYF. For the CDR3, the DNA is TGTGCCAGCTCAGTTCGGGACGTAAGCTCCTACGAGCAGTACTTC.

The V and J genes are TRBV5-5 and TRBJ2-7, with D unresolved. The germline CDR1 and CDR2 sequences are SGHKS and YYEKEE (reference sequence). The CDR3 totals 14 residues. The V end was cut by 4 bases, the J end by 0 bases, with 11 bases between. The CDR3 sequence: CASSPLTDSYEQYF. In nucleotides, the CDR3 is TGTGCCAGCAGCCCACTGACGGACTCCTACGAGCAGTACTTC.

This chain uses TRBV4-1 with TRBJ1-2; a possible D gene is TRBD1 (5 bases). This CDR3 has 14 residues. Germline values: CDR1 MGHRA, CDR2 YSYEKL. The ends were cut back, 2 bases at V and 5 bases at J, with 12 bases in the middle. In DNA, the CDR3 is TGCGCCAGCAGCCAAACGGGGCACGAGTATGGCTACACCTTC. It yields the protein CASSQTGHEYGYTF.

This chain uses TRBV6-1 with TRBJ2-2, with no clear D. Germline CDR1 MNHNS, CDR2 SASEGT. The CDR3 is 15 amino acids. V was trimmed by 6 bases and J by 5 bases, leaving 16 bases between them. The CDR3 here is CASRKSELGTGELFF. The CDR3 nucleotides read TGTGCCAGCAGGAAGTCCGAATTGGGAACCGGGGAGCTGTTTTTT.

This chain joins TRBV7-2 and TRBJ2-4, with 10 bases matching TRBD2. The V segment lost 6 bases and the J segment 7 bases; nucleotides outside the gene matches: 9. This CDR3 region has 15 residues. The germline V gene has CDR1 SGHTA and CDR2 FQGNSA. CDR3 protein: CASSSLAGVGNIQYF. The CDR3, as DNA: TGTGCCAGCAGTTCCCTAGCGGGAGTAGGTAACATTCAGTACTTC. Using reference TRBV7-2 and TRBJ2-4 for the parts outside the CDR3, the full variable domain is GAGVSQSPSNKVTEKGKDVELRCDPISGHTALYWYRQSLGQGLEFLIYFQGNSAPDKSGLPSDRFSAERTGGSVSTLTIQRTQQEDSAVYLCASSSLAGVGNIQYFGAGTRLSVL.

In this sample, this clone turned up many times. The V call is TRBV27, the J call TRBJ2-7, with D unresolved. Trimming stripped 8 bases from V and 0 bases from J, with 8 bases between. This CDR3 comprises 12 residues. Germline-derived CDR1 and CDR2 are MNHEY and SMNVEV (reference sequence). CDR3 DNA sequence: TGTGCCAGCTTTCAGAGCTCCTACGAGCAGTACTTC. Protein: CASFQSSYEQYF.

V gene TRBV7-2 combines with J gene TRBJ1-1; D remains ambiguous. Trimming took off 6 bases at V and 8 bases at J, with 10 bases between the two ends. The CDR3 consists of 11 residues. The germline CDR1 and CDR2 sequences are SGHTA and FQGNSA. The CDR3 DNA reads as TGTGCCAGCAGAATGGTGGAGGAAGCTTTCTTT. This encodes CASRMVEEAFF. Using reference TRBV7-2 and TRBJ1-1 for the parts outside the CDR3, the full variable domain is GAGVSQSPSNKVTEKGKDVELRCDPISGHTALYWYRQSLGQGLEFLIYFQGNSAPDKSGLPSDRFSAERTGGSVSTLTIQRTQQEDSAVYLCASRMVEEAFFGQGTRLTVV.

Concerning this clone itself: The sample contains more than one DNA sequence encoding this CDR3. The rearrangement uses TRBV28 and TRBJ1-2; D unclear. The germline V gene has CDR1 MDHEN and CDR2 SYDVKM. V lost 6 bases, J lost 4 bases, and 6 bases lay in between. The CDR3 length is 11 residues. In nucleotides, the CDR3 is TGTGCCAGCAGCCTCAGCTATGGCTACACCTTC. This translates into CASSLSYGYTF.

The chain is built from TRBV5-1 and TRBJ2-1; 13 bases fit TRBD2. CDR1 and CDR2 (germline): SGHRS, YFSETQ. Losses at the gene ends were 6 bases for V and 6 bases for J; bases not matched to a gene: 6. The CDR3 has 15 residues. The CDR3 loop reads CASTQTSGRSNEQFF. DNA for the CDR3: TGCGCCAGCACCCAGACTAGCGGGAGGTCCAATGAGCAGTTCTTC. Based on the CDR3 plus reference TRBV5-1 and TRBJ2-1, the full variable domain is KAGVTQTPRYLIKTRGQQVTLSCSPISGHRSVSWYQQTPGQGLQFLFEYFSETQRNKGNFPGRFSGRQFSNSRSEMNVSTLELGDSALYLCASTQTSGRSNEQFFGPGTRLTVL.

The V call is TRBV7-6, the J call TRBJ2-1, with D perhaps matching TRBD2 (5 bases). V was shortened by 3 bases and J by 9 bases, with 12 bases between the two germline ends. The CDR3 has 13 residues. The V gene's germline CDR1 is SGHVS and CDR2 FNYEAQ. The CDR3 DNA is TGTGCCAGCAGCTTTGTGGAGGCCGGTGAGCAGTTCTTC. Its translation is CASSFVEAGEQFF.

J is TRBJ2-7 and V is TRBV2; D is unclear. V shed 8 bases and J shed 6 bases, with 8 bases lying between them. The CDR3 loop spans 10 amino acids. Germline V gives CDR1 SNHLY, CDR2 FYNNEI. CDR3 nucleotides: TGTGCCAGCCGGCTCACCGAGCAGTACTTC. Its translation: CASRLTEQYF.

The chain carries TRBV28 and TRBJ1-5; D perhaps matches TRBD1 (5 bases). CDR3 size: 13 residues. V gave up 2 bases and J gave up 7 bases, with 9 bases separating them. The germline V gene has CDR1 MDHEN and CDR2 SYDVKM. CDR3 sequence: CASSLVGGQPQHF. CDR3 DNA sequence: TGTGCCAGCAGTTTAGTTGGGGGGCAGCCCCAGCATTTT.